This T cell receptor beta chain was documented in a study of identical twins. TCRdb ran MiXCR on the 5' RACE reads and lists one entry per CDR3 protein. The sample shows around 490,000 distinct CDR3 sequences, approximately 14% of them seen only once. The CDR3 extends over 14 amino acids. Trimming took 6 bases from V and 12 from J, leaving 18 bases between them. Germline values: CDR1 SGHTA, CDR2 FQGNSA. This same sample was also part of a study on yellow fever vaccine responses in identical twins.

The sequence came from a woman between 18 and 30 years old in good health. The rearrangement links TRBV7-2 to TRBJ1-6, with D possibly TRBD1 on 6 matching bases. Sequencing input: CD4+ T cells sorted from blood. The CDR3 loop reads CASRAGVGGLPLHF. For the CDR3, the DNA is TGTGCCAGCAGAGCAGGGGTGGGGGGTCTACCCCTCCACTTT.